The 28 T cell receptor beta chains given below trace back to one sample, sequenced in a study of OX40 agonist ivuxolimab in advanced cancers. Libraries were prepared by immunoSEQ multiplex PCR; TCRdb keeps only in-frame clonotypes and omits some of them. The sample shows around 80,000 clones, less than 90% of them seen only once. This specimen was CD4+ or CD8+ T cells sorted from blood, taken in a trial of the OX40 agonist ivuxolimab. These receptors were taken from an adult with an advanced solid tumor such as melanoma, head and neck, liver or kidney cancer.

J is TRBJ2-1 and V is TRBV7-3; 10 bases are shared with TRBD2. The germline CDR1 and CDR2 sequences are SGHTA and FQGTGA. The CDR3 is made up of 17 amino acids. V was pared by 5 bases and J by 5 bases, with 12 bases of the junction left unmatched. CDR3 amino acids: CASSLSFGTSDHNEQFF. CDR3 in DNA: TGTGCCAGCAGCCTATCCTTCGGGACTAGCGACCACAATGAGCAGTTCTTC.

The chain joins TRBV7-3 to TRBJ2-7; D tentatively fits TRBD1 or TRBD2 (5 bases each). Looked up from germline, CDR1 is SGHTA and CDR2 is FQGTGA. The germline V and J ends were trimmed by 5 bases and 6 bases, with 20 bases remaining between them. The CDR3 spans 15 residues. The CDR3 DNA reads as TGTGCCAGCAGCCCCGACAGCCGAACTCGGGGCGAGCAGTACTTC. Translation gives CASSPDSRTRGEQYF.

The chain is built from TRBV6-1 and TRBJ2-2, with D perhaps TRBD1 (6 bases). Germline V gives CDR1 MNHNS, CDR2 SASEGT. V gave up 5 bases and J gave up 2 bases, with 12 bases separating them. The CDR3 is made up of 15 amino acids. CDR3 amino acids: CASSLGAFNTGELFF. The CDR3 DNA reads TGTGCCAGCAGTTTGGGGGCGTTCAACACCGGGGAGCTGTTTTTT.

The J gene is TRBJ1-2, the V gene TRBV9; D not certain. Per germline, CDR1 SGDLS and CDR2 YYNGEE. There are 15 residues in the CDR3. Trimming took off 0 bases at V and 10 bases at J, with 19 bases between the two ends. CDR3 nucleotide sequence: TGTGCCAGCAGCGTAGCGGGCAGCTTATCTATGGACTACACCTTC. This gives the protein CASSVAGSLSMDYTF. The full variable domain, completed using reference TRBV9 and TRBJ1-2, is DSGVTQTPKHLITATGQRVTLRCSPRSGDLSVYWYQQSLDQGLQFLIQYYNGEERAKGNILERFSAQQFPDLHSELNLSSLELGDSALYFCASSVAGSLSMDYTFGSGTRLTVV.

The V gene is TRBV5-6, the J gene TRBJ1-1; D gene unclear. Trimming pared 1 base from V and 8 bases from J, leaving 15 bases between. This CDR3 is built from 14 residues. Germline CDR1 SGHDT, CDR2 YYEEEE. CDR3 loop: CASSLIRERSEAFF. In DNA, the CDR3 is TGTGCCAGCAGCTTGATAAGGGAACGGTCCGAAGCTTTCTTT.

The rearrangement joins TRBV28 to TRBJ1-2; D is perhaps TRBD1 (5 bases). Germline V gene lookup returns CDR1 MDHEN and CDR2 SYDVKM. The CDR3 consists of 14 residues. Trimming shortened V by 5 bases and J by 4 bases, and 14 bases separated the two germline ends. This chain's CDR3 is CASSPLDGGYGYTF. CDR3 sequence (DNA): TGTGCCAGCAGTCCCTTGGACGGGGGCTATGGCTACACCTTC.

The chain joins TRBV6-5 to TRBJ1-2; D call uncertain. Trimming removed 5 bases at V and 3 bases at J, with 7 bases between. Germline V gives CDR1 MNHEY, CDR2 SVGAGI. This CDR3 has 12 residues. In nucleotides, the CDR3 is TGTGCCAGCAGTCGAAGAGACTATGGCTACACCTTC. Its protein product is CASSRRDYGYTF.

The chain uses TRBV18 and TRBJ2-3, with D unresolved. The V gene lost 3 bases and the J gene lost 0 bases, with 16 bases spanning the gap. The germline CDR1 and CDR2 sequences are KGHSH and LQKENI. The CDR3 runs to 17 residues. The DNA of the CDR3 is TGTGCCAGCTCACCCACCGCTCCCAGCCCAAGCACAGATACGCAGTATTTT. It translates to CASSPTAPSPSTDTQYF.

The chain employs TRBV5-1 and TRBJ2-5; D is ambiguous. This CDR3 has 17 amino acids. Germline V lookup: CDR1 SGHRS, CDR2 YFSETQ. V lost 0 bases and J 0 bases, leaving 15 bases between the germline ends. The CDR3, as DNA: TGCGCCAGCAGCTTGGTACCGGCTGGCCCAGACCAAGAGACCCAGTACTTC. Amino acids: CASSLVPAGPDQETQYF.

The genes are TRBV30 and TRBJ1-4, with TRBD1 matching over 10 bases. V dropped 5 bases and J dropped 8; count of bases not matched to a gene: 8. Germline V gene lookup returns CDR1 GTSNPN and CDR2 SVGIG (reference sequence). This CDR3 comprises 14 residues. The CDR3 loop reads CAWVRQGAGEKLFF. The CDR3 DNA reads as TGTGCCTGGGTGCGACAGGGGGCGGGAGAAAAACTGTTTTTT.

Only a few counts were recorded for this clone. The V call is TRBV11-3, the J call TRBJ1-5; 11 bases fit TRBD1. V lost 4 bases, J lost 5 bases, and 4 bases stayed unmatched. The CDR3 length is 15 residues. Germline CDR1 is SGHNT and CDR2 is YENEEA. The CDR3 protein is CASSSGQGDYQPQHF. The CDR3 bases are TGTGCCAGCAGCTCGGGACAGGGGGATTATCAGCCCCAGCATTTT.

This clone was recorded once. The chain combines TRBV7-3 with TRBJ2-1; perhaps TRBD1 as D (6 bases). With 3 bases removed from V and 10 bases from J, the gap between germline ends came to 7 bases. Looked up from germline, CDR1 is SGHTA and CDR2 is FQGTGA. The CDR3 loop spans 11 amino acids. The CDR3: CASSLRGEQFF. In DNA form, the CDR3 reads TGTGCCAGCAGCTTGAGGGGGGAGCAGTTCTTC.

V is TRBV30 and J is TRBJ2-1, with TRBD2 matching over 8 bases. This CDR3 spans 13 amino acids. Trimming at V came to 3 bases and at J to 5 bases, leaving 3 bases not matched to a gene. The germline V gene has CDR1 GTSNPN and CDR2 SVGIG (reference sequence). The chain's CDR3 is CAWSALADNEQFF. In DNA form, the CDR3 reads TGTGCCTGGAGCGCACTAGCGGACAATGAGCAGTTCTTC.

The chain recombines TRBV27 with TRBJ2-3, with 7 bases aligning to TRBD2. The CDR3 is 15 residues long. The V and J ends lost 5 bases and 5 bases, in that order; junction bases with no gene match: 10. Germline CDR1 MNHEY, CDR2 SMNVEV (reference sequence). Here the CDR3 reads CASSVSGVIRDTQYF. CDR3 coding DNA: TGTGCCAGCAGTGTAAGCGGGGTGATCCGAGATACGCAGTATTTT.

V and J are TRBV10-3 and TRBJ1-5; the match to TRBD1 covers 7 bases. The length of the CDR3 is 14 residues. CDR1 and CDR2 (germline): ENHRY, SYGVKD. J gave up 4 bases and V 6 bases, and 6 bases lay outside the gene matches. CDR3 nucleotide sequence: TGTGCCATCAGCCAAGGACAGGAGAATCAGCCCCAGCATTTT. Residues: CAISQGQENQPQHF.

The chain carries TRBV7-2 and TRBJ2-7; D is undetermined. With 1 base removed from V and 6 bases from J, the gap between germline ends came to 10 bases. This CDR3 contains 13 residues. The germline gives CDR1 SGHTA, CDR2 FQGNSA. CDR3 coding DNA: TGTGCCAGCAGCTTAGAGCCTCCGGGCGAGCAGTACTTC. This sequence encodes CASSLEPPGEQYF.

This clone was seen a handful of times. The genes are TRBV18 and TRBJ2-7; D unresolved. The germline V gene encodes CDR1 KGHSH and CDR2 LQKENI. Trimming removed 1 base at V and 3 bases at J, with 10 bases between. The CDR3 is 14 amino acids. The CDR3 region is CASSPRALIYEQYF. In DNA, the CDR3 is TGTGCCAGCTCACCACGGGCCCTGATCTACGAGCAGTACTTC.

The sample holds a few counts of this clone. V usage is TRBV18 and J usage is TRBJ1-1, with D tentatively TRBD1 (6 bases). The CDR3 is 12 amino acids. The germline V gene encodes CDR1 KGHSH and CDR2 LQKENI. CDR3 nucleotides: TGTGCTAGTGGACAGTCCGGCACTGAAGCTTTCTTT. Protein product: CASGQSGTEAFF.

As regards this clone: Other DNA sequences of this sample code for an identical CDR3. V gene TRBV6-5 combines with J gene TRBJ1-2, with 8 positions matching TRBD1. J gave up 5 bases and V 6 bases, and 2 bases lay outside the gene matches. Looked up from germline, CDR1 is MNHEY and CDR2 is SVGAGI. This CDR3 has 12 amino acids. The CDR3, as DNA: TGTGCCAGCAGACGACAGGGGTATGGCTACACCTTC. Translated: CASRRQGYGYTF.

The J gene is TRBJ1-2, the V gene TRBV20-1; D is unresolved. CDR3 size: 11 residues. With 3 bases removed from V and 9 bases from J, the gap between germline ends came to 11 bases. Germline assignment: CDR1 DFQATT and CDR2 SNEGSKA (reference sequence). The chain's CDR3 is CSASTFGSYTF. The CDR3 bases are TGCAGTGCTAGTACCTTCGGTAGCTACACCTTC.

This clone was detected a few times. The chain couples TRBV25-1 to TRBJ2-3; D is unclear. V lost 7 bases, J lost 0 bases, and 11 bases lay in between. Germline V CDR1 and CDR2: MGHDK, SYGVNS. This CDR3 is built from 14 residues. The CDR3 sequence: CASNEHTSTDTQYF. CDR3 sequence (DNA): TGTGCCAGCAATGAGCATACTAGCACAGATACGCAGTATTTT.

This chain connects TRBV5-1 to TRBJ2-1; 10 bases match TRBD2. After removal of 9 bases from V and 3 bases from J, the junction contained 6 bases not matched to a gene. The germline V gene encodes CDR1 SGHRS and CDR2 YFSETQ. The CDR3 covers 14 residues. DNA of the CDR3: TGCGCCACAACGGAGCGGGGGGGCTACAATGAGCAGTTCTTC. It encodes CATTERGGYNEQFF.

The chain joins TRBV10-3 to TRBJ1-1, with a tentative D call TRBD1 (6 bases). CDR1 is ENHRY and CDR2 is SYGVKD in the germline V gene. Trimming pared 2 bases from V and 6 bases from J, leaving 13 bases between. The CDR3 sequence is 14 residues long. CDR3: CAISEPRWGPEAFF. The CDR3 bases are TGTGCCATCAGTGAGCCGAGGTGGGGGCCTGAAGCTTTCTTT.

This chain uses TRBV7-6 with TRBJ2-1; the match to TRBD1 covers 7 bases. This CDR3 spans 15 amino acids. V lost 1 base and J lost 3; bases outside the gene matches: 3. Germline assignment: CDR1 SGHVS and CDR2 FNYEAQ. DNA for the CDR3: TGTGCCAGCAGCTTAGGGACAGGAAACTACAATGAGCAGTTCTTC. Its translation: CASSLGTGNYNEQFF.

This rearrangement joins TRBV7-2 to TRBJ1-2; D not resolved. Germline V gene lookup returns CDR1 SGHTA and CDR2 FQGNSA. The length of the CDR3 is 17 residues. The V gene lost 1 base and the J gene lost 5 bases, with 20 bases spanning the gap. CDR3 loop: CASSLEFNPQHSYGYTF. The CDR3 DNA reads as TGTGCCAGCAGCTTAGAATTTAACCCACAACACTCTTATGGCTACACCTTC.

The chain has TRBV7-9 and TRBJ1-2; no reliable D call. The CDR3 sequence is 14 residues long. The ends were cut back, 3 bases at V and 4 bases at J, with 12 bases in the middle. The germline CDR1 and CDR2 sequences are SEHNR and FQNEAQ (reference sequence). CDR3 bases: TGTGCCAGCAGCTTGACGACCATTGGCTATGGCTACACCTTC. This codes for CASSLTTIGYGYTF.

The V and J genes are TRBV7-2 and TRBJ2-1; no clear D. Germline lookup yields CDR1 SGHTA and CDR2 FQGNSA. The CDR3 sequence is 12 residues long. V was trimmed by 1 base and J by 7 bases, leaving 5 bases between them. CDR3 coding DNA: TGTGCCAGCAGCTTAGGGGTGAATGAGCAGTTCTTC. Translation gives CASSLGVNEQFF. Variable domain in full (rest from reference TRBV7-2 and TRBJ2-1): GAGVSQSPSNKVTEKGKDVELRCDPISGHTALYWYRQSLGQGLEFLIYFQGNSAPDKSGLPSDRFSAERTGGSVSTLTIQRTQQEDSAVYLCASSLGVNEQFFGPGTRLTVL.

The CDR3 DNA is TGTGCCAGTAGCCTACCCGGGCTCTATGGCTACACCTTC. Protein sequence: CASSLPGLYGYTF. The chain uses TRBV19 and TRBJ1-2; D remains unclear. Germline values: CDR1 LNHDA, CDR2 SQIVND (reference sequence). The V gene lost 6 bases and the J gene lost 4 bases, with 12 bases spanning the gap. The CDR3 is made up of 13 amino acids.